A single sample is the source of the 13 T cell receptor beta chains below, sequenced in a study of blood T cell repertoires in COVID-19. Measured with immunoSEQ multiplex PCR; TCRdb has only the in-frame clones, and not every one. This sample has about 190,000 clones, with 75% to 90% found just once. The specimen was peripheral blood. The receptors come from a man in his 70s with active or convalescent COVID-19.

The chain joins TRBV19 to TRBJ2-1; 8 bases line up with TRBD1. The V gene's germline CDR1 is LNHDA and CDR2 SQIVND (reference sequence). The CDR3 has 16 amino acids. J gave up 5 bases and V 2 bases, and 8 bases lay outside the gene matches. The CDR3 bases are TGTGCCAGTAGTATATTTTGGGACAGGAACCACAATGAGCAGTTCTTC. Translated, it gives CASSIFWDRNHNEQFF.

V is TRBV24-1 and J is TRBJ2-1, with TRBD2 matching over 11 bases. CDR3 length: 16 residues. Germline lookup yields CDR1 KGHDR and CDR2 SFDVKD. The junction had 6 bases not matched to a gene; V was cut back by 3 bases and J by 6 bases. The CDR3 sequence: CATSDTRLAGFNEQFF. DNA of the CDR3: TGTGCCACCAGTGATACCCGACTAGCGGGATTCAATGAGCAGTTCTTC.

This chain joins TRBV27 and TRBJ1-5, with D maybe TRBD1 (5 bases). CDR1 is MNHEY and CDR2 is SMNVEV in the germline V gene (reference sequence). Trimming removed 8 bases from V and 1 base from J, with 15 bases in between. The CDR3 loop spans 15 amino acids. The CDR3 here is CASPGTFGSNQPQHF. CDR3 coding DNA: TGTGCCAGCCCTGGGACTTTTGGAAGCAATCAGCCCCAGCATTTT.

The chain has TRBV5-6 and TRBJ2-5, with TRBD2 matching over 14 bases. Trimming removed 4 bases from V and 0 bases from J; junction bases left unmatched: 8. The CDR3 runs to 18 residues. CDR1 SGHDT and CDR2 YYEEEE come from the germline V gene. The CDR3 DNA reads as TGTGCCAGCAGCCCGGGACTAGCGGGGGTTTTGAACCAAGAGACCCAGTACTTC. Residues: CASSPGLAGVLNQETQYF.

The chain recombines TRBV19 with TRBJ2-7, with TRBD1 matching over 9 bases. Germline V lookup: CDR1 LNHDA, CDR2 SQIVND (reference sequence). The trim removed 4 bases at V and 2 bases at J, leaving 9 bases unmatched. CDR3 size: 16 residues. CDR3 sequence: CASSTQGTGIAYEQYF. CDR3 nucleotides: TGTGCCAGTAGTACCCAGGGGACAGGGATTGCCTACGAGCAGTACTTC. The variable domain in full, with the rest retrieved from reference TRBV19 and TRBJ2-7, is DGGITQSPKYLFRKEGQNVTLSCEQNLNHDAMYWYRQDPGQGLRLIYYSQIVNDFQKGDIAEGYSVSREKKESFPLTVTSAQKNPTAFYLCASSTQGTGIAYEQYFGPGTRLTVT.

The V and J genes are TRBV27 and TRBJ2-3; D uncertain. V was cut by 5 bases and J by 3 bases, with 12 bases left in between. The CDR3 has 14 amino acids. The germline V gene encodes CDR1 MNHEY and CDR2 SMNVEV (reference sequence). The CDR3 DNA reads as TGTGCCAGCAGTCGTCCGGGTTTGACAGATACGCAGTATTTT. This sequence encodes CASSRPGLTDTQYF.

V is TRBV24-1 and J is TRBJ2-1; D is unclear. This CDR3 is 16 amino acids long. Deletions cut 1 base from V and 0 bases from J, with 9 bases between. The V gene's germline CDR1 is KGHDR and CDR2 SFDVKD. CDR3 in amino acids: CATSDFAGSSYNEQFF. The CDR3 DNA follows: TGTGCCACCAGTGATTTCGCAGGTAGCTCCTACAATGAGCAGTTCTTC.

This chain links TRBV6-2 or TRBV6-3 with TRBJ2-2; TRBD2 matches at 7 bases. The length of the CDR3 is 15 residues. Germline V gene sequence: CDR1 MNHEY, CDR2 SVGEGT. Trimming removed 0 bases from V and 3 bases from J; junction bases left unmatched: 1. CDR3 nucleotides: TGTGCCAGCAGTTACTCGGGGGGGGACACCGGGGAGCTGTTTTTT. It yields the protein CASSYSGGDTGELFF.

V and J are TRBV15 and TRBJ2-5, with TRBD2 as a possible D gene (6 bases). Germline V CDR1 and CDR2: LNHNV, YYDKDF (reference sequence). The V end lost 1 base, the J end lost 1 base, and 10 bases lay between the germline ends. The CDR3 runs to 15 residues. CDR3 in DNA: TGTGCCACCAGCAGAGTCGCGGGAATCCAAGAGACCCAGTACTTC. Translated, it gives CATSRVAGIQETQYF.

J is TRBJ2-1 and V is TRBV4-3; the match to TRBD2 covers 11 bases. Unmatched junction bases numbered 12, after V lost 4 bases and J lost 10 bases. Germline V gene data show CDR1 as LGHNA and CDR2 as YSLEER. The CDR3 sequence is 16 residues long. CDR3 region: CASSPRETSGIWEQFF. As DNA, the CDR3 is TGCGCCAGCAGCCCAAGGGAGACTAGCGGGATTTGGGAGCAGTTCTTC.

V gene TRBV9 combines with J gene TRBJ2-7; D perhaps matches TRBD2 (5 bases). With 4 bases removed from V and 5 bases from J, the gap between germline ends came to 16 bases. CDR3 length equals 14 residues. CDR1 SGDLS and CDR2 YYNGEE come from the germline V gene. The CDR3 DNA is TGTGCCAGCAGCCCACTTGCGGAGGCCCACGAGCAGTACTTC. Translation gives CASSPLAEAHEQYF. The whole variable domain, remainder taken from reference TRBV9 and TRBJ2-7, is DSGVTQTPKHLITATGQRVTLRCSPRSGDLSVYWYQQSLDQGLQFLIQYYNGEERAKGNILERFSAQQFPDLHSELNLSSLELGDSALYFCASSPLAEAHEQYFGPGTRLTVT.

The genes are TRBV2 and TRBJ1-2; tentatively, D is TRBD1 (6 bases). CDR3 length equals 14 residues. Trimming pared 6 bases from V and 3 bases from J, leaving 14 bases between. CDR1 SNHLY and CDR2 FYNNEI come from the germline V gene. The CDR3 reads CASSPNQGYYGYTF. The CDR3 DNA follows: TGTGCCAGCAGCCCCAACCAGGGGTACTATGGCTACACCTTC.

J is TRBJ1-2 and V is TRBV29-1, with D tentatively TRBD1 (6 bases). Trimming shortened V by 5 bases and J by 9 bases, and 10 bases separated the two germline ends. The CDR3 loop spans 10 amino acids. CDR1 and CDR2 (germline): SQVTM, ANQGSEA. As DNA, the CDR3 is TGCAGCGTTTACAGGGAGAGCTACACCTTC. It encodes CSVYRESYTF. Together with reference TRBV29-1 and TRBJ1-2, the CDR3 gives the full variable domain: SAVISQKPSRDICQRGTSLTIQCQVDSQVTMMFWYRQQPGQSLTLIATANQGSEATYESGFVIDKFPISRPNLTFSTLTVSNMSPEDSSIYLCSVYRESYTFGSGTRLTVV.